This T cell receptor beta chain came from a study of blood T cell repertoires in COVID-19. Repertoires were generated with immunoSEQ multiplex PCR, while TCRdb's copy carries only in-frame clones and drops some. The sample contains about 160,000 clones, roughly 84% of which appear only once. This CDR3 is built from 15 residues. Germline CDR1 reads MDHEN; CDR2 reads SYDVKM. V was trimmed by 5 bases and J by 3 bases, leaving 17 bases between them. The sequencing input was PBMCs or T cells enriched from blood (not recorded which). The source is a man aged 60 to 69 who had recovered from COVID-19. The genes are TRBV28 and TRBJ2-7, with D perhaps matching TRBD1 (8 bases). CDR3 in DNA: TGTGCCAGCAGTATAGGACAGGGAGGGATCTACGAGCAGTACTTC. Amino acids: CASSIGQGGIYEQYF.